This is a list of T cell receptor beta chains from one sample in a study of blood T cell repertoires in COVID-19. Assay used: immunoSEQ multiplex PCR; TCRdb lists only in-frame clones, some missing. This sample has approximately 140,000 clones, with roughly 84% found just once. Source material: PBMCs or T cells enriched from blood (not recorded which). All receptors derive from a woman aged 45-60 years who had been exposed to COVID-19. CDR3s include the opening cysteine and the closing phenylalanine or tryptophan. A D gene is named only where the DNA matches it firmly. Some rows mark clone size as missing; the rest say once, few, many or name a class of expanded clone.

TGTGCCAGCAGCGGGGGAGGCGGTAGCAATCAGCCCCAGCATTTT | CASSGGGGSNQPQHF | NA | TRBJ1-5 | NA | TRBV9
TGTGCCAGCAGCGCCCTGGACAGTTCAAATAGGGCCCAGCATTTT | CASSALDSSNRAQHF | NA | TRBJ1-5 | NA | TRBV5-8
TGTGCCAGCAGCTTGGGACAGGGAACCGGGGAGCTGTTTTTT | CASSLGQGTGELFF | TRBD1 | TRBJ2-2 | few | TRBV7-2
TGTGCCAGCAGTCCAGGGGGATCAGGCCAGCCCCAGCATTTT | CASSPGGSGQPQHF | TRBD1 | TRBJ1-5 | few | TRBV2
TGCAGTGCTAGGGACACCCCGAAACTGTTTTTT | CSARDTPKLFF | NA | TRBJ1-4 | once | TRBV20-1
TGTGCCAGCAGTGAAGCGGCTAGTTTTTACAATGAGCAGTTCTTC | CASSEAASFYNEQFF | NA | TRBJ2-1 | NA | TRBV2
TGTGCCAGCAGCGAAGTTGGGCGCACTGAAGCTTTCTTT | CASSEVGRTEAFF | NA | TRBJ1-1 | NA | TRBV9
TGTGCCACCAGTGATTTGGGGCAGGGGGCCGGGGAGCTGTTTTTT | CATSDLGQGAGELFF | TRBD1 | TRBJ2-2 | NA | TRBV24-1
TGTGCCAGCAGGGGAGCTTCGAACACTGAAGCTTTCTTT | CASRGASNTEAFF | NA | TRBJ1-1 | NA | TRBV6-5
TGCGCCAGCAGCACCGGACTAGCGGGATATGAGACCCAGTACTTC | CASSTGLAGYETQYF | TRBD2 | TRBJ2-5 | NA | TRBV5-1
TGTGCCAGCAGCTTAGCGGGAGGGCTCGGCTACAATGAGCAGTTCTTC | CASSLAGGLGYNEQFF | TRBD2 | TRBJ2-1 | NA | TRBV7-9
TGTGCCAGCAGCCAAGAAGGACAGGAGCGCTCCTACGAGCAGTACTTC | CASSQEGQERSYEQYF | TRBD1 | TRBJ2-7 | NA | TRBV4-2
TGTGCCAGCAGTACCCGGACAGGGTGGCGGTTTTTT | CASSTRTGWRFF | TRBD1 | TRBJ1-4 | NA | TRBV12-3/TRBV12-4
TGTGCCAGCAGCGTTGAAGGGACACCGACCGGGGAGCTGTTTTTT | CASSVEGTPTGELFF | NA | TRBJ2-2 | NA | TRBV9
TGTGCCAGCAGTTACGGAGGGAGCTTGACCTACGAGCAGTACTTC | CASSYGGSLTYEQYF | NA | TRBJ2-7 | once | TRBV6-8
TGTGCCAGCAGTCTAACCCAGGTGGGCTCCTATAATTCACCCCTCCACTTT | CASSLTQVGSYNSPLHF | NA | TRBJ1-6 | NA | TRBV6-6
TGTGCCAGCTCACCACTTACAGGGACCCACGACGAGCAGTACTTC | CASSPLTGTHDEQYF | NA | TRBJ2-7 | once | TRBV18
TGTGCCAGCAGTCCTACAGGGAACACTGAAGCTTTCTTT | CASSPTGNTEAFF | NA | TRBJ1-1 | NA | TRBV27
TGTGCCAGCAGCTTGGATGTCATGAACACTGAAGCTTTCTTT | CASSLDVMNTEAFF | NA | TRBJ1-1 | NA | TRBV5-6
TGTGCCAGCAGCTTAGGACTAGCAGTAGATACGCAGTATTTT | CASSLGLAVDTQYF | TRBD2 | TRBJ2-3 | NA | TRBV7-2
TGTGCCAGCAGCTTGGGAGGGTCGAACACCGGGGAGCTGTTTTTT | CASSLGGSNTGELFF | NA | TRBJ2-2 | once | TRBV5-4
TGTGCCTGGTCGTCCCTTACTGGAAACACCATATATTTT | CAWSSLTGNTIYF | NA | TRBJ1-3 | NA | TRBV30
TGTGCCAGCAGCTTGGCCCCAGGGGACTATGGCTACACCTTC | CASSLAPGDYGYTF | NA | TRBJ1-2 | NA | TRBV5-4
TGTGCCAGCAGCTTCTCGGGACAGGGGAATTCACCCCTCCACTTT | CASSFSGQGNSPLHF | TRBD1 | TRBJ1-6 | NA | TRBV7-9
TGTGCCAGCAGCGTGAGGGACAGGGGTGAAGAGACCCAGTACTTC | CASSVRDRGEETQYF | TRBD1 | TRBJ2-5 | NA | TRBV9
TGTGCCAGCAGCTTATCGGGGTTCAATCAGCCCCAGCATTTT | CASSLSGFNQPQHF | NA | TRBJ1-5 | NA | TRBV7-2
TGTGCCAGCAGCCTAATAGCGGGAGGGCCCGGGGAGCAGTACTTC | CASSLIAGGPGEQYF | TRBD2 | TRBJ2-7 | NA | TRBV3-1/TRBV3-2
TGTGCCAGCCGGTCGCGGACAGATTACAATGAGCAGTTCTTC | CASRSRTDYNEQFF | NA | TRBJ2-1 | NA | TRBV27
TGTGCCAGCAGCCACCGGGGGAATCAGCCCCAGCATTTT | CASSHRGNQPQHF | NA | TRBJ1-5 | once | TRBV11-2
TGTGCCAGCAGTGCAGGGGCACCGAACACTGAAGCTTTCTTT | CASSAGAPNTEAFF | NA | TRBJ1-1 | NA | TRBV25-1
TGTGCCAGTAAAAGGGCGGGCAATGAGCAGTTCTTC | CASKRAGNEQFF | NA | TRBJ2-1 | NA | TRBV19
TGCGCCAGCAGCTTGGTCCTGGGGTTTAGCGATGGCTACACCTTC | CASSLVLGFSDGYTF | NA | TRBJ1-2 | NA | TRBV5-1
TGCAGCGCCGCGGGCCCTGGAAACACCATATATTTT | CSAAGPGNTIYF | NA | TRBJ1-3 | NA | TRBV29-1
TGTGCCAGCAGCTTAATTGCTAGCGGGACCTACGAGCAGTACTTC | CASSLIASGTYEQYF | TRBD2 | TRBJ2-7 | NA | TRBV7-2
TGTGCCTGGAGTGTACCGAGACCGGGGGGGGCCCAGCATTTT | CAWSVPRPGGAQHF | NA | TRBJ1-5 | NA | TRBV30
TGTGCCAGCAGCGTCGGGACTAGCGATCCCTACGAGCAGTACTTC | CASSVGTSDPYEQYF | TRBD2 | TRBJ2-7 | NA | TRBV11-2
TGTGCCAGCAGTGAAGGGGACAGGGGGATCGGAAACACCATATATTTT | CASSEGDRGIGNTIYF | TRBD1 | TRBJ1-3 | NA | TRBV2
TGTGCCAGCAGCTTCCAGGGGCCCCATCAGCCCCAGCATTTT | CASSFQGPHQPQHF | NA | TRBJ1-5 | NA | TRBV6-5
TGTGCCAGCAGAGCTTGGGATCTGGGGCTAGCGGGAGACTACGAGCAGTACTTC | CASRAWDLGLAGDYEQYF | TRBD2 | TRBJ2-7 | NA | TRBV5-6
TGCAGTGCTAGTGCTCCCGGGACTACCAACAATGAGCAGTTCTTC | CSASAPGTTNNEQFF | TRBD2 | TRBJ2-1 | NA | TRBV20-1
TGCAGCGTGGAGAGGGCAGAGACCCAGTACTTC | CSVERAETQYF | NA | TRBJ2-5 | NA | TRBV20-1